A selection of T cell receptor beta chains follows, all from one sample in a study of vaccination and CD4 T cells after COVID-19. A single record per CDR3 protein comes from TCRdb applying MiXCR to the PCR reads. The sample consists of tens of thousands of distinct CDR3 sequences, more than 30% of them appearing once. Their target antigens are unknown. Sequenced material: CD4+ T cells from blood, cultured in vitro, taken about 7 months after SARS-CoV-2 vaccination. These receptors all come from a human donor who had recovered from COVID-19. CDR3s include the opening cysteine and the closing phenylalanine or tryptophan. D genes are given only for firm matches. Not every row has a clone size; where given, it reads once, few, many or a size class.

CDR3 DNA	CDR3 protein	D gene	clone size	V gene	J gene	CDR3 length
TGTGCCAGCAGCCGATACAGGGAGGACACTGAAGCTTTCTTT	CASSRYREDTEAFF	NA	NA	TRBV7-9	TRBJ1-1	14
TGCAGTGCTAGAGGGTCTGCCTACGAGCAGTGCTTC	CSARGSAYEQCF	NA	NA	TRBV20-1	TRBJ2-7	12
TGTGCCAGCAGTTACTCGCCGACGCCAACTAGCTCCTACGAGCAGTACTTC	CASSYSPTPTSSYEQYF	NA	few	TRBV6-5	TRBJ2-7	17
TGCAGTGCTAGAGGTCGGGACAGCGTTAATTACAATCAGCCCCAGCATTTT	CSARGRDSVNYNQPQHF	TRBD1	NA	TRBV20-1	TRBJ1-5	17
TGTGCCAGCAGTTTGGGACCCGAAATTGGCTACACCTTC	CASSLGPEIGYTF	NA	NA	TRBV28	TRBJ1-2	13
TGTGCCAGCAGCTCGGGACAGGAGGGCCCCTTTAACTATGGCTACACCTTC	CASSSGQEGPFNYGYTF	NA	NA	TRBV12-1	TRBJ1-2	17
TGCAGTGCTACCAAGTGGGGGACTGCGGAGACCCAGTACTTC	CSATKWGTAETQYF	NA	few	TRBV20-1	TRBJ2-5	14
TGTGCCAGCAGCCCTAGGGACAGCGACTATGGCTACACCTTC	CASSPRDSDYGYTF	TRBD1	NA	TRBV5-6	TRBJ1-2	14
TGTGCCAGCAGGGAACAGGGAAACTATGGCTACACCTTC	CASREQGNYGYTF	NA	NA	TRBV12-3/TRBV12-4	TRBJ1-2	13
TGTGCCAGCAGCCTCGACTGGTATAATTCACCCCTCCACTTT	CASSLDWYNSPLHF	NA	NA	TRBV14	TRBJ1-6	14
TGTGCCAGCAGCCAACAGCCCTCTTCGCAGGGGGCACTTGGCTACACCTTC	CASSQQPSSQGALGYTF	TRBD1	NA	TRBV5-4	TRBJ1-2	17
TGTGCCAGCATCCCGGTAGGGGACAGGGGAGCGGAAGCTTTCTTT	CASIPVGDRGAEAFF	TRBD1	NA	TRBV2	TRBJ1-1	15
TGTGCCAGCAGTGTTTCTCAGGGTATCTATGGCTACACCTTC	CASSVSQGIYGYTF	NA	NA	TRBV6-1	TRBJ1-2	14
TGTGCCAGCAGCTTAGGGATGGGGTCCTACGAGCAGTACTTC	CASSLGMGSYEQYF	NA	NA	TRBV7-2	TRBJ2-7	14
TGCAGTGCTAGAGAACCACAGGGAGGTTATGGCTACACCTTC	CSAREPQGGYGYTF	NA	NA	TRBV20-1	TRBJ1-2	14
TGTGCCAGCAGGCACGCTGGGGGATCCTACGAGCAGTACTTC	CASRHAGGSYEQYF	NA	NA	TRBV7-9	TRBJ2-7	14
TGTGCCAGCAGCTTAGTCGTTTCGGTTGAAGCTTTCTTT	CASSLVVSVEAFF	NA	NA	TRBV7-9	TRBJ1-1	13
TGTGCCAGCAGCCCAGGCTTAAGTCCCGGGGAGCTGTTTTTT	CASSPGLSPGELFF	NA	NA	TRBV7-9	TRBJ2-2	14
TGTGCCAGCAGCCCACGGGGGGGGGCTGGAAACACCATATATTTT	CASSPRGGAGNTIYF	NA	NA	TRBV7-2	TRBJ1-3	15
TGCAGTGCTAGCCATGGGACGGGAGAAAACATTCAGTACTTC	CSASHGTGENIQYF	NA	NA	TRBV20-1	TRBJ2-4	14
TGTGCCAGCAGCTCAACCCAATACGGGACGGAGACCCAGTACTTC	CASSSTQYGTETQYF	NA	few	TRBV6-1	TRBJ2-5	15
TGTGCTAGCAGCTTAGTGGTGGCGGAGACCCAGTACTTC	CASSLVVAETQYF	NA	NA	TRBV7-7	TRBJ2-5	13
TGTGCCAGCAGTGAAGCTAGGACAGTCCGTGGCTACACCTTC	CASSEARTVRGYTF	NA	few	TRBV6-1	TRBJ1-2	14
TGTGCCAGCAGTGAAAGTGAGAATCAGCCCCAGCATTTT	CASSESENQPQHF	NA	NA	TRBV2	TRBJ1-5	13
TGTGCCAGCAGTCCGAACTCGATCTCCTACAATGAGCAGTTCTTC	CASSPNSISYNEQFF	NA	few	TRBV27	TRBJ2-1	15
TGCAGTGCTAGAGTTGTAGCGGGAAAGCTCACAGATACGCAGTATTTT	CSARVVAGKLTDTQYF	TRBD2	once	TRBV20-1	TRBJ2-3	16
TGTGCCAGCAGTGAACAGGGGGTTACCTACGAGCAGTACTTC	CASSEQGVTYEQYF	TRBD1	NA	TRBV2	TRBJ2-7	14
TGTGCCAGCGGGGGACAGGGGGGTGTTACGTACGAGCAGTACTTC	CASGGQGGVTYEQYF	TRBD1	once	TRBV2	TRBJ2-7	15
TGTGCCAGCAGCTCCAATATCAATCAGCCCCAGCATTTT	CASSSNINQPQHF	NA	NA	TRBV5-8	TRBJ1-5	13
TGTGCCAGCAGCCCGGCGGGACCACCTAGCAATCAGCCCCAGCATTTT	CASSPAGPPSNQPQHF	NA	NA	TRBV7-2	TRBJ1-5	16
TGTGCCAGTAGCACGACAAGGGACAGTCAAAGCAATCAGCCCCAGCATTTT	CASSTTRDSQSNQPQHF	TRBD1	NA	TRBV19	TRBJ1-5	17
TGCAGTGGTATAGTGACCGGGGTGGGCGAGCAGTACTTC	CSGIVTGVGEQYF	NA	NA	TRBV20-1	TRBJ2-7	13
TGTGCCGGGGGAGGGTTTCGCTATGGCTACACCTTC	CAGGGFRYGYTF	NA	few	TRBV6-1	TRBJ1-2	12
TGTGCCACCAGTGAGTCCGGGACAGGGACTGACAATGAGCAGTTCTTC	CATSESGTGTDNEQFF	TRBD1	NA	TRBV24-1	TRBJ2-1	16
TGTGCCAGCAGCAACTACAGGGGCACTGAAGCTTTCTTT	CASSNYRGTEAFF	TRBD1	many	TRBV7-3	TRBJ1-1	13
TGCAGTGCTAGAGACAGGGGTCTCTCTGGAAACACCATATATTTT	CSARDRGLSGNTIYF	NA	NA	TRBV20-1	TRBJ1-3	15
TGCAGTGCTAGCCGGGGCCCGGATACGCAGTATTTT	CSASRGPDTQYF	NA	few	TRBV20-1	TRBJ2-3	12
TGTGCCAGCAGACCCCTCGAGCTAGCAGAACAAGAGACCCAGTACTTC	CASRPLELAEQETQYF	NA	few	TRBV6-1	TRBJ2-5	16
TGTGCCAGCAGCTTAGGGATTAACACTGAAGCTTTCTTT	CASSLGINTEAFF	NA	few	TRBV7-2	TRBJ1-1	13
TGTGCCAGTAGTATTCAAGGGGGCCGTAACTATGGCTACACCTTC	CASSIQGGRNYGYTF	TRBD1	NA	TRBV19	TRBJ1-2	15
TGTGCCAGCAGCTTTCTCGGGGCCTACGAGCAGTACTTC	CASSFLGAYEQYF	NA	once	TRBV5-6	TRBJ2-7	13
TGCAGTGCTAGAGTGTGGGACAGACAAGAGACCCAGTACTTC	CSARVWDRQETQYF	TRBD1	NA	TRBV20-1	TRBJ2-5	14
TGTGCCAGCAGCCTAAGTAGGTCTGGCACCGGGGAGCTGTTTTTT	CASSLSRSGTGELFF	NA	few	TRBV7-3	TRBJ2-2	15
TGCAGTGGAAGGGTGATTTTAACAGATACGCAGTATTTT	CSGRVILTDTQYF	NA	NA	TRBV20-1	TRBJ2-3	13
TGTGCCAGCAGCTTGGCCAGGGGCGAAGAGACCCAGTACTTC	CASSLARGEETQYF	NA	few	TRBV5-4	TRBJ2-5	14
TGTGCCAGCAGTGAATTGGTTTCACCCCTCCACTTT	CASSELVSPLHF	NA	few	TRBV25-1	TRBJ1-6	12
TGTGCCAGCAGGGAACACAGGGAAAAGTCACCCCTCCACTTT	CASREHREKSPLHF	NA	medium-sized	TRBV6-1	TRBJ1-6	14
TGTGCCAGCTCCGGCGCGGGAGGCTCCTACGAGCAGTACTTC	CASSGAGGSYEQYF	TRBD2	NA	TRBV25-1	TRBJ2-7	14
TGCAGTGCGAGAGCGGGGACTAGCGGGACTCGAGAGCAGTACTTC	CSARAGTSGTREQYF	TRBD2	few	TRBV20-1	TRBJ2-7	15
TGCAGTGCCAATCGACAGGGTATAGGGGAGACCCAGTACTTC	CSANRQGIGETQYF	TRBD1	NA	TRBV20-1	TRBJ2-5	14
TGCAGTGCTACTGACAGCACAGATACGCAGTATTTT	CSATDSTDTQYF	NA	NA	TRBV20-1	TRBJ2-3	12
TGTGCCACCAGTGAGCCCAAGGGCACAGATACGCAGTATTTT	CATSEPKGTDTQYF	NA	once	TRBV24-1	TRBJ2-3	14
TGTGCCAGTAGTACCACAGTGAACACTGAAGCTTTCTTT	CASSTTVNTEAFF	NA	NA	TRBV19	TRBJ1-1	13
TGTGCCAGCAGCTTACAGTCGGGAGTCGCCGGCGAGCAGTACTTC	CASSLQSGVAGEQYF	NA	few	TRBV7-9	TRBJ2-7	15
TGTGCCAGCAGTTGGACAGGGGGGGAAGAGACCCAGTACTTC	CASSWTGGEETQYF	TRBD1	NA	TRBV5-6	TRBJ2-5	14
TGTGCCATCAGTGGGGGCCTAGCGGGTGGAGAGACCCAGTACTTC	CAISGGLAGGETQYF	TRBD2	NA	TRBV10-3	TRBJ2-5	15
TGTGCCAGCAGCGATAGGACTAACTATGGCTACACCTTC	CASSDRTNYGYTF	NA	medium-sized	TRBV7-9	TRBJ1-2	13
TGTGCCAGCAGCCAAGAGCGGGGTAGTGGGGGCTACACCTTC	CASSQERGSGGYTF	NA	few	TRBV7-2	TRBJ1-2	14
TGTGCCAGCAGCTCCACGGCTGTAGCGGGAGCGGGCGAGCAGTACTTC	CASSSTAVAGAGEQYF	TRBD2	NA	TRBV7-3	TRBJ2-7	16